This note documents a single T cell receptor beta chain sequence. This table comes from immunoSEQ multiplex PCR, and its TCRdb copy is limited to in-frame clones, with some not included. The data show around 180,000 clones, over 80% seen once. The data originate from a study of T cell responses to AZD1222 COVID-19 vaccine. Trimming stripped 3 bases from V and 1 base from J, with 10 bases between. This CDR3 has 15 amino acids. The germline CDR1 and CDR2 sequences are LNHDA and SQIVND (reference sequence). The sequencing here drew on peripheral blood, taken on day 0 of AZD1222 vaccination. The sequence came from an adult in good health. The chain employs TRBV19 and TRBJ1-5; D uncertain. The CDR3 loop is CASSMTSGSNQPQHF. In DNA, the CDR3 is TGTGCCAGTAGTATGACTTCGGGAAGCAATCAGCCCCAGCATTTT.